This T cell receptor beta chain was documented in a study of shared clonotypes between healthy human individuals. As handled by the study authors: Junction-only sequences without quality scores were provided by ImmunoSEQ, so filtering was different. Measured with immunoSEQ multiplex PCR; TCRdb has only the in-frame clones, and not every one. V and J calls and clone size are as listed in that table; D and trimming were resolved from the DNA. The table lists under 2,500,000 clones, approximately 95% of them singletons. Trimming shortened V by 2 bases and J by 1 base, and 12 bases separated the two germline ends. This CDR3 is 15 amino acids long. Germline-derived CDR1 and CDR2 are SGHDT and YYEEEE.

The sequence was obtained from a man in his late teens or twenties in good health. The rearrangement uses TRBV5-6 and TRBJ1-1; unclear D gene. The material sequenced was naive CD4+ T cells sorted from blood. The subset denotes: CD45RA+ positively selected. CDR3 coding DNA: TGTGCCAGCAGCTTAAGGAGGCCACAGAACACTGAAGCTTTCTTT. This translates into CASSLRRPQNTEAFF.